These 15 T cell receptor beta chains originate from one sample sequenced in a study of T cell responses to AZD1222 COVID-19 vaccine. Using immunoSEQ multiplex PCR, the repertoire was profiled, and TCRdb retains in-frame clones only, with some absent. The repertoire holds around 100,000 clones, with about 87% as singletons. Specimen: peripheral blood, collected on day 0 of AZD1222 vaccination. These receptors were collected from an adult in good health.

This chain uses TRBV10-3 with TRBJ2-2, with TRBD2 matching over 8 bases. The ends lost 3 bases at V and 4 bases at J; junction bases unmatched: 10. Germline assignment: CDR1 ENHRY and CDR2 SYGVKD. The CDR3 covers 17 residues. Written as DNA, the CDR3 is TGTGCCATCAGTGACCCCGGGGGGGGATCGGCCACCGGGGAGCTGTTTTTT. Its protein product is CAISDPGGGSATGELFF.

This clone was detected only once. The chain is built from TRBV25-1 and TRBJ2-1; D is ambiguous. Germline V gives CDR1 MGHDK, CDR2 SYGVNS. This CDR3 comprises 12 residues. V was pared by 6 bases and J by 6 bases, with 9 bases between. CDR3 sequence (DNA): TGTGCCAGCAGCACACCGGGCAATGAGCAGTTCTTC. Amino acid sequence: CASSTPGNEQFF.

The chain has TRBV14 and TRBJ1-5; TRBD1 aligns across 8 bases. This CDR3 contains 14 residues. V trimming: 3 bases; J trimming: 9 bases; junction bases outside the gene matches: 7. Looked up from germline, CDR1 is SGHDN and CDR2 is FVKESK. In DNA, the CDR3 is TGTGCCAGCAGCCATGGACAGGGCCTGGGGCCCCAGCATTTT. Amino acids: CASSHGQGLGPQHF.

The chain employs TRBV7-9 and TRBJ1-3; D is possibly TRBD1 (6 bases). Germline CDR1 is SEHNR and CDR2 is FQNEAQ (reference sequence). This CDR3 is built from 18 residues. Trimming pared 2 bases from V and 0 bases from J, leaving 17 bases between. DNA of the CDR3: TGTGCCAGCAGCTTAATTGGGGGGCAGCCTCACTCTGGAAACACCATATATTTT. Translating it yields CASSLIGGQPHSGNTIYF.

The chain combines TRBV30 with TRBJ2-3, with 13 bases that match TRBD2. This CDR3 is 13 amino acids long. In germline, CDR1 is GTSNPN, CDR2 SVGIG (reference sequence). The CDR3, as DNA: TGTGCTCATACTAGCGGGAGGGCTGATACGCAGTATTTT. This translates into CAHTSGRADTQYF.

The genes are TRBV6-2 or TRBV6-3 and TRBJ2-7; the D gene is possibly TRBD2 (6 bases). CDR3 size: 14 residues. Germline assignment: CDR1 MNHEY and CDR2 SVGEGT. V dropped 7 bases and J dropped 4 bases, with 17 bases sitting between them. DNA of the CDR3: TGTGCCAGCACCCCAGTGGGACTCCTTTACGAGCAGTACTTC. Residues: CASTPVGLLYEQYF.

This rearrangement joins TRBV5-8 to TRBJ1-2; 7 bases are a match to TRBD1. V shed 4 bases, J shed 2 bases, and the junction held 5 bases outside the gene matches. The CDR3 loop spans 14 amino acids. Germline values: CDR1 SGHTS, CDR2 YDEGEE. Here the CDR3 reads CASSTLGQNYGYTF. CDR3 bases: TGTGCCAGCAGCACCCTGGGACAGAACTATGGCTACACCTTC.

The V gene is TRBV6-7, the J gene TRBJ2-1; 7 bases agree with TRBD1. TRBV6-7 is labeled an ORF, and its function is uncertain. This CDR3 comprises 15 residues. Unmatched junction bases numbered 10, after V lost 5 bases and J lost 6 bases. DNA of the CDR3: TGTGCCAGCAGTACATACCGACAGGGTTGCAATGAGCAGTTCTTC. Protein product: CASSTYRQGCNEQFF.

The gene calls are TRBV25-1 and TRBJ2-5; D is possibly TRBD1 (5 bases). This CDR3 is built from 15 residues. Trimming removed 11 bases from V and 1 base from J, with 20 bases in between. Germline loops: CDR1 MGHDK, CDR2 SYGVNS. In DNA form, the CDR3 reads TGTGCCTGGCAGGGTTTTTTTCCGATCCAAGAGACCCAGTACTTC. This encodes CAWQGFFPIQETQYF.

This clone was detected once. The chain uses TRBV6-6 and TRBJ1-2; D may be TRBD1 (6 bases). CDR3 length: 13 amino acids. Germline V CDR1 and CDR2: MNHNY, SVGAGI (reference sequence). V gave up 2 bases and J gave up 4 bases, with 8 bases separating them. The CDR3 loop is CASSYRDTYGYTF. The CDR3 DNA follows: TGTGCCAGCAGTTACCGGGACACCTATGGCTACACCTTC.

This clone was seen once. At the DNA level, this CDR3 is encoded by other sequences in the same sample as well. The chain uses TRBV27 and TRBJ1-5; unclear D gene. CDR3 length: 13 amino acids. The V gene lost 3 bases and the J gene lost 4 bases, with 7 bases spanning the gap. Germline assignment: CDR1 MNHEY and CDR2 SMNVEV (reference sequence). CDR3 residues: CASSFGGNQPQHF. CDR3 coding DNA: TGTGCCAGCAGTTTCGGCGGGAATCAGCCCCAGCATTTT.

The CDR3 nucleotides read TGTGCCAGCAGCTTAGCGCCGGGTAATTCACCCCTCCACTTT. It is translated as CASSLAPGNSPLHF. This rearrangement joins TRBV7-2 to TRBJ1-6; no reliable D call. This CDR3 spans 14 amino acids. Trimming pared 0 bases from V and 6 bases from J, leaving 6 bases between. Germline CDR1 is SGHTA and CDR2 is FQGNSA.

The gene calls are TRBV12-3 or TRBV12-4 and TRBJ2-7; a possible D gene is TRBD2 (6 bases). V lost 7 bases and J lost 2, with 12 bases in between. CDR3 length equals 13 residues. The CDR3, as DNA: TGTGCCAGCAACCAAGGAGGGCCCTACGAGCAGTACTTC. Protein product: CASNQGGPYEQYF.

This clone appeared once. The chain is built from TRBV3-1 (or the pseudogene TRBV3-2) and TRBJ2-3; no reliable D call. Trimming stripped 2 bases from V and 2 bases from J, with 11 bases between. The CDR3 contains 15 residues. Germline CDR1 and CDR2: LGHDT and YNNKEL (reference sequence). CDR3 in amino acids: CASSQTGCDTDTQYF. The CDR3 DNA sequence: TGTGCCAGCAGCCAAACCGGGTGTGACACAGATACGCAGTATTTT.

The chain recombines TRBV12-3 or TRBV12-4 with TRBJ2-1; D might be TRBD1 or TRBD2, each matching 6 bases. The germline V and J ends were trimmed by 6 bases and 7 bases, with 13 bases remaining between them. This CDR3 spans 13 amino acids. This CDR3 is CASSLGGPNEQFF. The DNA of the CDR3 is TGTGCCAGCAGCCTAGGGGGGCCGAATGAGCAGTTCTTC.